Listed here are 19 T cell receptor beta chains from one sample, sequenced in a study of blood T cell repertoires in COVID-19. Repertoires were generated with immunoSEQ multiplex PCR, while TCRdb's copy carries only in-frame clones and drops some. The table includes about 200,000 clones, 85% to 90% detected once. The sequencing sample was made of PBMCs or T cells enriched from blood (not recorded which). The receptors come from a woman aged 25-40 years with acute COVID-19.

The rearrangement joins TRBV21-1 to TRBJ1-4; the D call of TRBD1 is as the table states it, not checked on the DNA. TRBV21-1 is reported as a pseudogene. The CDR3 length is 15 residues. DNA of the CDR3: TGTGCCAGCAGCAAAGTGGCCAGGCTGGATGAAAAACTGTTTTTT. This gives the protein CASSKVARLDEKLFF.

This clone was found once. The chain joins TRBV6-5 to TRBJ2-5; TRBD2 is a possible D gene (6 bases). V was trimmed by 6 bases and J by 5 bases, leaving 16 bases between them. The germline V gene has CDR1 MNHEY and CDR2 SVGAGI. There are 14 residues in the CDR3. The CDR3 sequence is CASSPSYGGETQYF. DNA of the CDR3: TGTGCCAGCAGCCCGTCTTACGGGGGTGAGACCCAGTACTTC.

The chain has TRBV30 and TRBJ2-1; no reliable D call. The germline V gene encodes CDR1 GTSNPN and CDR2 SVGIG (reference sequence). The CDR3 runs 13 residues. Deletions cut 0 bases from V and 9 bases from J, with 12 bases between. The CDR3 reads CAWSVSPLGEQFF. The CDR3 region has the DNA TGTGCCTGGAGTGTAAGCCCCCTCGGTGAGCAGTTCTTC. The full variable domain, its missing parts supplied by reference TRBV30 and TRBJ2-1, is SQTIHQWPATLVQPVGSPLSLECTVEGTSNPNLYWYRQAAGRGLQLLFYSVGIGQISSEVPQNLSASRPQDRQFILSSKKLLLSDSGFYLCAWSVSPLGEQFFGPGTRLTVL.

The chain recombines TRBV19 with TRBJ2-5; possible D gene TRBD1, 6 bases. The V gene lost 10 bases and the J gene lost 1 base, with 13 bases spanning the gap. Germline V lookup: CDR1 LNHDA, CDR2 SQIVND (reference sequence). The CDR3 is 13 residues long. The CDR3 protein is CATSQGSQETQYF. Here the CDR3 DNA reads TGTGCCACCTCCCAGGGGTCCCAAGAGACCCAGTACTTC.

This chain connects TRBV7-9 to TRBJ1-1; perhaps TRBD1 as D (5 bases). The V end lost 5 bases, the J end lost 7 bases, and 17 bases lay between the germline ends. This CDR3 has 14 residues. Germline values: CDR1 SEHNR, CDR2 FQNEAQ (reference sequence). CDR3: CASSPAPGRGEAFF. The DNA for the CDR3 is TGTGCCAGCAGCCCGGCCCCGGGGAGGGGTGAAGCTTTCTTT.

The genes are TRBV2 and TRBJ1-1, with D hard to call. V lost 2 bases and J 5 bases, leaving 9 bases between the germline ends. Looked up from germline, CDR1 is SNHLY and CDR2 is FYNNEI. This CDR3 is built from 13 residues. The CDR3 sequence: CASSERSRTEAFF. For the CDR3, the DNA is TGTGCCAGCAGTGAAAGGTCGAGGACTGAAGCTTTCTTT.

The CDR3 bases are TGTGCCAGTAAGCATGGGGGCTTCAACGAGCAGTACTTC. Protein: CASKHGGFNEQYF. The rearrangement uses TRBV19 and TRBJ2-7; maybe TRBD1 (6 bases). Trimming left V 7 bases short and J 5 bases short, with 15 bases between. Germline values: CDR1 LNHDA, CDR2 SQIVND (reference sequence). The CDR3 totals 13 residues.

The rearrangement joins TRBV6-5 to TRBJ1-1, with D maybe TRBD1 (6 bases). Germline V gene sequence: CDR1 MNHEY, CDR2 SVGAGI. The CDR3 has 14 amino acids. The V end lost 0 bases, the J end lost 4 bases, and 9 bases lay between the germline ends. The CDR3 reads CASSYSGGLTEAFF. CDR3 sequence (DNA): TGTGCCAGCAGTTACTCGGGGGGGCTCACTGAAGCTTTCTTT.

The J gene is TRBJ2-2, the V gene TRBV5-1; possibly TRBD1 for D (6 bases). Between the trimmed V and J ends, which lost 6 bases and 3 bases, there was a span of 18 bases. This CDR3 is 16 amino acids long. Germline V gene sequence: CDR1 SGHRS, CDR2 YFSETQ. DNA for the CDR3: TGCGCCAGCAACCCTACAGGGCTCCTGGACACCGGGGAGCTGTTTTTT. It codes for CASNPTGLLDTGELFF.

The rearrangement joins TRBV10-2 to TRBJ1-1; tentative D call: TRBD1 (5 bases). This CDR3 comprises 17 residues. V lost 3 bases and J lost 0, with 17 bases in between. Germline V gives CDR1 WSHSY, CDR2 SAAADI. CDR3 in amino acids: CASSDPNGQTVNTEAFF. The CDR3 bases are TGCGCCAGCAGTGATCCGAATGGACAAACCGTGAACACTGAAGCTTTCTTT.

For the CDR3, the DNA is TGTGCCAGTAGTATAGCAACAGATACGCAGTATTTT. Translated, it gives CASSIATDTQYF. This chain uses TRBV19 with TRBJ2-3, with D hard to call. The CDR3 consists of 12 residues. V was shortened by 1 base and J by 3 bases, with 2 bases between the two germline ends. CDR1 and CDR2 from the germline V gene are LNHDA and SQIVND (reference sequence).

This sequence joins TRBV27 and TRBJ2-7, with TRBD2 matching 9 bases. From germline, CDR1 is MNHEY and CDR2 SMNVEV (reference sequence). After removal of 0 bases from V and 3 bases from J, the junction contained 6 bases not matched to a gene. The CDR3 contains 16 residues. The CDR3 region is CASSLSGAGGHYEQYF. CDR3 DNA: TGTGCCAGCAGTTTATCGGGGGCGGGGGGGCACTACGAGCAGTACTTC.

The chain links TRBV27 to TRBJ2-5; D possibly corresponds to TRBD2 (7 bases). There are 15 residues in the CDR3. V was cut by 8 bases and J by 3 bases, with 19 bases left in between. In germline, CDR1 is MNHEY, CDR2 SMNVEV (reference sequence). Written as DNA, the CDR3 is TGTGCCAGCCCGTCGGGGGGACACACCAAAGAGACCCAGTACTTC. Protein sequence: CASPSGGHTKETQYF.

This clone was seen once. J is TRBJ2-3 and V is TRBV5-5, with D perhaps TRBD1 (5 bases). The V gene lost 0 bases and the J gene lost 4 bases, with 15 bases spanning the gap. The germline V gene has CDR1 SGHKS and CDR2 YYEKEE (reference sequence). This CDR3 region has 16 residues. CDR3 residues: CASSLDRPTPADTQYF. For the CDR3, the DNA is TGTGCCAGCAGCTTGGACAGGCCAACACCGGCAGATACGCAGTATTTT. The variable domain in full, with the rest retrieved from reference TRBV5-5 and TRBJ2-3, is DAGVTQSPTHLIKTRGQQVTLRCSPISGHKSVSWYQQVLGQGPQFIFQYYEKEERGRGNFPDRFSARQFPNYSSELNVNALLLGDSALYLCASSLDRPTPADTQYFGPGTRLTVL.

CDR3 residues: CASSQWTGENTEAFF. The CDR3 bases are TGTGCCAGCAGCCAATGGACAGGGGAGAACACTGAAGCTTTCTTT. The V gene is TRBV16, the J gene TRBJ1-1, with 9 bases fitting TRBD1. Germline CDR1 is KGHSY and CDR2 is FQNENV. Unmatched junction bases numbered 1, after V lost 1 base and J lost 1 base. This CDR3 region has 15 residues.

The chain joins TRBV18 to TRBJ2-1, with a tentative D call TRBD2 (6 bases). The germline CDR1 and CDR2 sequences are KGHSH and LQKENI. The CDR3 contains 16 residues. V was pared by 6 bases and J by 4 bases, with 19 bases between. CDR3 sequence: CASSLGTPQGYNEQFF. In DNA, the CDR3 is TGTGCCAGCTCGTTAGGGACTCCTCAGGGTTACAATGAGCAGTTCTTC.

This rearrangement joins TRBV5-1 to TRBJ1-3; D may be TRBD1 (6 bases). Per germline, CDR1 SGHRS and CDR2 YFSETQ. The V and J ends lost 2 bases and 2 bases respectively, with 11 bases between them. The CDR3 covers 15 residues. Here the CDR3 DNA reads TGCGCCAGCAGCTTTTCAGGGGAAGCTGGAAACACCATATATTTT. Its translation is CASSFSGEAGNTIYF.

Only one count was recorded for this clone. This chain uses TRBV2 with TRBJ1-1; TRBD1 matches 7 bases. The CDR3 is 16 residues long. V gave up 4 bases and J gave up 5 bases; unmatched junction bases: 13. CDR1 SNHLY and CDR2 FYNNEI come from the germline V gene. The CDR3 protein is CASSVSQGQGVTEAFF. The CDR3 coding sequence is TGTGCCAGCAGTGTGTCACAGGGGCAGGGGGTTACTGAAGCTTTCTTT.

The genes are TRBV19 and TRBJ1-1; possibly TRBD1 for D (5 bases). Trimming shortened V by 6 bases and J by 3 bases, and 14 bases separated the two germline ends. Germline V gene sequence: CDR1 LNHDA, CDR2 SQIVND (reference sequence). This CDR3 contains 14 residues. The CDR3 DNA reads as TGTGCCAGTAGCCCAAATGACAGATACACTGAAGCTTTCTTT. Protein sequence: CASSPNDRYTEAFF.